This T cell receptor beta chain was sequenced during a study of blood T cell repertoires in COVID-19. Per germline, CDR1 SNHLY and CDR2 FYNNEI. Trimming cost V 5 bases and J 3 bases; bases outside gene matches: 4. CDR3 size: 13 residues. Study processing details: Amplification of reference gene primers provided the estimated nucleated cell counts. Method: immunoSEQ multiplex PCR; TCRdb's copy keeps in-frame clones and lacks some. That table is the source of V, J and clone size, and D and trimming were worked out from the DNA. The data show approximately 180,000 clones, 87% seen once. The chain uses TRBV2 and TRBJ2-7; 7 bases are a match to TRBD1. Sequenced: peripheral blood. This TCR was recovered from a woman in her 70s with COVID-19, enrolled during active disease. The CDR3 DNA reads as TGTGCCAGCAGTCTTAGACAGGGCTACGAGCAGTACGTC. Protein product: CASSLRQGYEQYV.